A selection of T cell receptor beta chains follows, all from one sample in a study of blood T cell repertoires in COVID-19. The method was immunoSEQ multiplex PCR; TCRdb's version includes in-frame clones alone and lacks a portion of them. The sample yields 81,000 or so clones, over 75% seen once. Sample: peripheral blood. All receptors come from a man in his sixties or seventies with active or convalescent COVID-19. Each CDR3 is given without its conserved first and last residue.

length | J | V | CDR3
10 | TRBJ1-2 | TRBV7-9 | ASSLAVFGYT
13 | TRBJ1-3 | TRBV6-5 | ASSYSPRKGNTIY
15 | TRBJ2-5 | TRBV6-2/TRBV6-3 | ASSAPRQGLVQETQY
13 | TRBJ1-1 | TRBV5-5 | ASSFRGLEGDEAF
12 | TRBJ1-5 | TRBV6-2/TRBV6-3 | ASSNRGINQPQH
12 | TRBJ1-2 | TRBV15 | ATSRDQQSYGYT
11 | TRBJ1-4 | TRBV5-1 | ASSLMGYEKLF
15 | TRBJ1-6 | TRBV25-1 | ASSEYQALGVSSPLH
13 | TRBJ1-1 | TRBV9 | ASSAQGQLNTEAF
13 | TRBJ2-6 | TRBV11-2 | ASSSGQTGANVLT
10 | TRBJ1-4 | TRBV30 | AWEGGNEKLF
12 | TRBJ1-2 | TRBV28 | ASSSTDSFYGYT
13 | TRBJ1-1 | TRBV4-2 | ASSQVGGGNTEAF
12 | TRBJ1-4 | TRBV14 | ASSQGQGGEKLF
11 | TRBJ1-1 | TRBV27 | ASSRGQGVAAF
13 | TRBJ2-3 | TRBV5-1 | ASSSRQEHTDTQY
13 | TRBJ2-7 | TRBV11-2 | ASRNTGGFMDEQY
14 | TRBJ2-2 | TRBV18 | ASSPSRQGGPGELF
12 | TRBJ1-4 | TRBV7-5 | ARSSSGGGEKLF
14 | TRBJ2-3 | TRBV4-2 | ASSQDEALAADTQY
13 | TRBJ2-6 | TRBV19 | ASSMGGIGANVLT
12 | TRBJ2-5 | TRBV11-2 | ASSSPPGWETQY
13 | TRBJ2-3 | TRBV29-1 | SVEVSGGITDTQY
11 | TRBJ1-4 | TRBV27 | ASSFRRGEKLF
11 | TRBJ1-1 | TRBV18 | ASSSLGNTEAF
12 | TRBJ2-5 | TRBV5-1 | ASRVVLYSETQY
12 | TRBJ2-7 | TRBV6-6 | ASSPGTASYEQY
9 | TRBJ2-1 | TRBV20-1 | SASRFNEQF
12 | TRBJ2-1 | TRBV7-9 | ASSLGGHNNEQF
12 | TRBJ1-5 | TRBV2 | ASSVDRENQPQH
12 | TRBJ1-5 | TRBV19 | ASSSTGGGQPQH
13 | TRBJ1-2 | TRBV5-1 | ASSLMGQGGYGYT
14 | TRBJ2-5 | TRBV5-4 | ASSPRQGGVGETQY
12 | TRBJ1-2 | TRBV5-5 | ASSLRGNYYGYT
14 | TRBJ2-7 | TRBV7-6 | ASSVQGGLSSYEQY
19 | TRBJ2-1 | TRBV12-5 | ASGLSNRDRILGFSYNEQF
12 | TRBJ1-6 | TRBV6-5 | ASSLDWVTSPLH
12 | TRBJ1-1 | TRBV7-9 | ASSSLAGGTEAF
13 | TRBJ1-5 | TRBV4-3 | ASSQSFGDNQPQH
12 | TRBJ1-1 | TRBV3-1/TRBV3-2 | ASSPYGGRDEAF
15 | TRBJ2-1 | TRBV5-6 | ASSLAGSSTTYNEQF
14 | TRBJ1-5 | TRBV28 | ASSPSQGRSNQPQH
12 | TRBJ2-2 | TRBV30 | AWRGDRNTGELF
13 | TRBJ2-3 | TRBV6-4 | ASRIQGTNTDTQY
15 | TRBJ1-1 | TRBV19 | ASSIWGQGARMAEAF
13 | TRBJ2-7 | TRBV18 | ASSLTGTTGYEQY
11 | TRBJ2-7 | TRBV27 | ASRGAGTYEQY
13 | TRBJ2-3 | TRBV30 | AWSVGGASTDTQY
15 | TRBJ2-1 | TRBV4-3 | ASSQDAPSGGYNEQF